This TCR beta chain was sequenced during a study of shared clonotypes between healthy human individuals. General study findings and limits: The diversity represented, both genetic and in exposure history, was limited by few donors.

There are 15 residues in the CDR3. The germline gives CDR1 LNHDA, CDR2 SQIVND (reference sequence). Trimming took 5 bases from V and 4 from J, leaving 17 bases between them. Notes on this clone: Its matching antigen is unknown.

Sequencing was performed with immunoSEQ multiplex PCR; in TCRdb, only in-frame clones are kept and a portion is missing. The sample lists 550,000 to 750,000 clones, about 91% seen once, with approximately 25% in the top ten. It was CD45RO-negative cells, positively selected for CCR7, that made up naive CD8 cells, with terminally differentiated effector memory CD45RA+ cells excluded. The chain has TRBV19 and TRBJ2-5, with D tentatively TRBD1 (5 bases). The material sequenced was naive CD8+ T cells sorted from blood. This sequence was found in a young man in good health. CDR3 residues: CASSRQNFEGETQYF. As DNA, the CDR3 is TGTGCCAGTAGTCGACAGAATTTCGAAGGAGAGACCCAGTACTTC.